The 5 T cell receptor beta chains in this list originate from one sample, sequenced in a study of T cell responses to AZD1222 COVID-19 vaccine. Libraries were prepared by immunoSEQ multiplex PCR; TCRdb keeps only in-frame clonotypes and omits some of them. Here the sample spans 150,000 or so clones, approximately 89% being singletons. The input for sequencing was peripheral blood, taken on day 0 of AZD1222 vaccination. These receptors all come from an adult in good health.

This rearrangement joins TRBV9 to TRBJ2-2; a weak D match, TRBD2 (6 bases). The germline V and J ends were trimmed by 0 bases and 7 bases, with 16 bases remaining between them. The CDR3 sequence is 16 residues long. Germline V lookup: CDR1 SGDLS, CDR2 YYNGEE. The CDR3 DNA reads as TGTGCCAGCAGCGTAGAAGTAACGGGAGTGGTCGGGGAGCTGTTTTTT. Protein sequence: CASSVEVTGVVGELFF. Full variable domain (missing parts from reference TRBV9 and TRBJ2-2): DSGVTQTPKHLITATGQRVTLRCSPRSGDLSVYWYQQSLDQGLQFLIQYYNGEERAKGNILERFSAQQFPDLHSELNLSSLELGDSALYFCASSVEVTGVVGELFFGEGSRLTVL.

In DNA form, the CDR3 reads TGTGCCACCAGTGATTTGGGACAGGTCACTGAAGCTTTCTTT. Translating it yields CATSDLGQVTEAFF. The rearrangement links TRBV24-1 to TRBJ1-1; 7 bases line up with TRBD1. The junction had 1 base not matched to a gene; V was cut back by 0 bases and J by 4 bases. The CDR3 is made up of 14 amino acids. Per germline, CDR1 KGHDR and CDR2 SFDVKD.

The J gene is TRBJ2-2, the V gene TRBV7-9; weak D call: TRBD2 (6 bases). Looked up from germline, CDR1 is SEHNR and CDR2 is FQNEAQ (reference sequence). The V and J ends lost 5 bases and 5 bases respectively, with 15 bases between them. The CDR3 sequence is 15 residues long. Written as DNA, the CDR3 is TGTGCCAGCAGCCGTGCCGGGAGCCAAACCGGGGAGCTGTTTTTT. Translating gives CASSRAGSQTGELFF.

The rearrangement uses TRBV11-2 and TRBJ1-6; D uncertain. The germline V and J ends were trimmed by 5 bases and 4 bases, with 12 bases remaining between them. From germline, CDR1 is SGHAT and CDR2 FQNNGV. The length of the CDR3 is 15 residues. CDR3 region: CASSGYGPYNSPLHF. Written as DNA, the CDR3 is TGTGCCAGCAGCGGGTACGGCCCTTATAATTCACCCCTCCACTTT.

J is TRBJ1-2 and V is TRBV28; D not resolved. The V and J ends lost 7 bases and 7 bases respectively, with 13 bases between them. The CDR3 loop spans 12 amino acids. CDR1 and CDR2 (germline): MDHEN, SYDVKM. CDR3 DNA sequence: TGTGCCAGCACCCCGGGCCGTTTTGGCTACACCTTC. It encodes CASTPGRFGYTF.